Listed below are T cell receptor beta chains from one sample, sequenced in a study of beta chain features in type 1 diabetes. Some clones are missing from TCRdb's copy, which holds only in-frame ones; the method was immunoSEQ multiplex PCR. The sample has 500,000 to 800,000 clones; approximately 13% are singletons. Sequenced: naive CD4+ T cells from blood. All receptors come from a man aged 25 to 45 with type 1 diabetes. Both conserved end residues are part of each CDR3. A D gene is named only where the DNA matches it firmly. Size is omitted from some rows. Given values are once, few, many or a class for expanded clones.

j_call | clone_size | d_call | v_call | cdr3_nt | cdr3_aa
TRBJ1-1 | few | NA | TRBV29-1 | TGCAGCGTTGAAGCAGGGAGCGAATACCCTAAGGTTCAAGCTTTCTTT | CSVEAGSEYPKVQAFF
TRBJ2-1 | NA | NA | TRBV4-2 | TGTGCCAGCAGCCAAGATGGGGGTGGACAGAGCTCCTACAATGAGCAGTTCTTC | CASSQDGGGQSSYNEQFF
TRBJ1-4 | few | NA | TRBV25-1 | TGTGCCAGCAGTGAATTGGAGGGCGAGGGGGAAAAACTGTTTTTT | CASSELEGEGEKLFF
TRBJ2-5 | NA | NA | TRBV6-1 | TGTGCCAGCAGTGAACCAGGCCAGGAGACCCAGTACTTC | CASSEPGQETQYF
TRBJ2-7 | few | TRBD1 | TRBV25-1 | TGTGCCAGCAGTGAGACACCGGGACAGGGTCCCTACGAGCAGTACTTC | CASSETPGQGPYEQYF
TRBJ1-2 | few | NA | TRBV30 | TGTGCCTTGGTTATGGGGCCAACTAACTATGGCTACACCTTC | CALVMGPTNYGYTF
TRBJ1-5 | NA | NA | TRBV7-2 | TGTGCCAGCAGCCGGAACCCTGTTGGGGGCAGTCAGCCCCAGCATTTT | CASSRNPVGGSQPQHF
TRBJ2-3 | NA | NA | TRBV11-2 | TGTGCCAGCAGCTTATCCCCGGCGACTAGCACAGATACGCAGTATTTT | CASSLSPATSTDTQYF
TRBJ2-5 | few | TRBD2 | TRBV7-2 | TGTGCCAGCAGCTTAGGACTAGCGGAAGAGACCCAGTACTTC | CASSLGLAEETQYF
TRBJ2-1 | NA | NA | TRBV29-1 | TGCAGCGTTGAGAAGGGTATGGGACTCCGGTTCTTC | CSVEKGMGLRFF
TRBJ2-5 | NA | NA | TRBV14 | TGTGCCAGCAGCCAGTGGGGCAGTAGGTCCCAGTACTTC | CASSQWGSRSQYF
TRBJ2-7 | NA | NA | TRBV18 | TGTGCCAGCTCACCTCCCCCGAGCTCCTACGAGCAGTACTTC | CASSPPPSSYEQYF
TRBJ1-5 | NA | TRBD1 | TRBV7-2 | TGTGCCAGCAGCTTAGCAGGGGACAGTCTGAACCTGATCGGACAGCCCCAGCATTTT | CASSLAGDSLNLIGQPQHF
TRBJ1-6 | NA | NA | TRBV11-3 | TGTGCCAGCAGCTTACGAGGAGGGGCCCTCCACTTT | CASSLRGGALHF
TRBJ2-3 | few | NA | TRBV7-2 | TGTGCCAGCAGCCTCCGGGGACGGAGGACTAGCACAGATACGCAGTATTTT | CASSLRGRRTSTDTQYF
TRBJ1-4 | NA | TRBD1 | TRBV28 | TGTGCCAGCAGTTTACCGACAGGGGGCGAGGAAAAACTGTTTTTT | CASSLPTGGEEKLFF
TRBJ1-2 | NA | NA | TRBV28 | TGTGCCAGCAGTTTACCCGAAATGGTGGGGTTGAGTGATGGCTACACCTTC | CASSLPEMVGLSDGYTF
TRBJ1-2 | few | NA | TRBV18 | TGTGCCAGCTCACCAGACCGATCAGGGAGTTATGGCTACACCTTC | CASSPDRSGSYGYTF
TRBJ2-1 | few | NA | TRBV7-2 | TGTGCCAGCAGCTCAGGGATCGTATACAATGAGCAGTTCTTC | CASSSGIVYNEQFF
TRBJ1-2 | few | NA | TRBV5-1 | TGCGCCAGCAGCTTGGATCTGGGGAACTATGGCTACACCTTC | CASSLDLGNYGYTF
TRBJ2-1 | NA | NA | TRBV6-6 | TGTGCCAGCCAAAAGGGGCTAGCGAATGAGCAGTTCTTC | CASQKGLANEQFF
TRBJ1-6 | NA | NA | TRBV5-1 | TGCGCCAGCAGCTTGAATCCAGGGGACAATTCACCCCTCCACTTT | CASSLNPGDNSPLHF
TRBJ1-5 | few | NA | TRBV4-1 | TGCGCCAGCAGCCAAGGCGGGATGGGGCGGCAGCCCCAGCATTTT | CASSQGGMGRQPQHF
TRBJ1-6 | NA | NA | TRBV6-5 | TGTGCCAGCAGTCAACAGACGGTTTATGATTCACCCCTCCACTTT | CASSQQTVYDSPLHF
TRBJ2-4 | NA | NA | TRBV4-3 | TGCGCCAGCAGCCAAGAACAGGGAAACATTCAGTACTTC | CASSQEQGNIQYF
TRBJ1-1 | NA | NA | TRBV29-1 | TGCAGCGTTGATAGGACCTCCGGACTGGGTTGGTCGTCTGAAGCTTTCTTT | CSVDRTSGLGWSSEAFF
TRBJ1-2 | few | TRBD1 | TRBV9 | TGTGCCAGCAGCGTTACTGCAGGGGGCTCCAGTGGATATGGCTACACCTTC | CASSVTAGGSSGYGYTF
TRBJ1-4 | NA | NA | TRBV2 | TGTGCCAGCAGGGGTGGATCGGGCCTGGAGAAACTGTTTTTT | CASRGGSGLEKLFF
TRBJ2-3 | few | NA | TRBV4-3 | TGCGCCAGCAGCCAGGTCAGCGGCTCAGGCGATAACACAGATACGCAGTATTTT | CASSQVSGSGDNTDTQYF
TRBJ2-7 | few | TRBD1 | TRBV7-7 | TGTGCCAGCAGCCTATCGACAGGGGACCAATACGAGCAGTACTTC | CASSLSTGDQYEQYF
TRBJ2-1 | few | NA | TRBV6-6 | TGTGCCAGCAAGAGTTGGGGGGACCCAGAAGAGCAGTTCTTC | CASKSWGDPEEQFF
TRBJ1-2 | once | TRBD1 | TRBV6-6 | TGTGCCAGCAGCCACCCGACAGGGCTGGGTGGCTACACCTTC | CASSHPTGLGGYTF
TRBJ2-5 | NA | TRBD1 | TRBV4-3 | TGCGCCAGCAGCCAAGAAGTTCCAGGGGGCGGGGAGACCCAGTACTTC | CASSQEVPGGGETQYF
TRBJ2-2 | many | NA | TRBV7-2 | TGTGCCAGCAGCTCCGACCCGAACACCGGGGAGCTGTTTTTT | CASSSDPNTGELFF
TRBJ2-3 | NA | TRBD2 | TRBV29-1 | TGCAGCGTTGGGACAGTTATTTCTAGCGGGGGGGCAACAGATACGCAGTATTTT | CSVGTVISSGGATDTQYF
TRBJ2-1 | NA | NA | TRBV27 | TGTGCCAGCAGTTTATTCCTAGGGGGTGGAAACAATGAGCAGTTCTTC | CASSLFLGGGNNEQFF
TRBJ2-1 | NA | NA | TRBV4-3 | TGCGCCAGCAGCCAAGAACGGCCTCTGCGGCAGTTCTTC | CASSQERPLRQFF
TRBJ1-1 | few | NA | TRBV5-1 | TGCGCCAGCAGCCTCGGGACCGCCAACACTGAAGCTTTCTTT | CASSLGTANTEAFF
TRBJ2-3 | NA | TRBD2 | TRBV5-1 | TGCGCCAGCAGCGATGGACTAGTGGATACGCAGTATTTT | CASSDGLVDTQYF
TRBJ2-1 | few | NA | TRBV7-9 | TGTGCCAGCAGCCCCCGGGCAGGGGCAGACGGTCGTGGTGAGCAGTTCTTC | CASSPRAGADGRGEQFF
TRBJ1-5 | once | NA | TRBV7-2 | TGTGCCAGCAGCTTAGGCCAAATCAATCAGCCCCAGCATTTT | CASSLGQINQPQHF
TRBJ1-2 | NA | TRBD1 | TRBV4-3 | TGCGCCAGCAGCCAGAGGAATAGCCGGGACAGGGGGTGGTACTATGGCTACACCTTC | CASSQRNSRDRGWYYGYTF
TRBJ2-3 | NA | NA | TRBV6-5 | TGTGCCAGCAGTTACAGGGGGTCAGATCAAGATACGCAGTATTTT | CASSYRGSDQDTQYF
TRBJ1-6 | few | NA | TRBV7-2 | TGTGCCAGCAGCGCATTCAGAGCACCCCTCCACTTT | CASSAFRAPLHF
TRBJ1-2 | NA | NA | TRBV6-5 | TGTGCCAGCAGTTACGGGGGAAACTATGGCTACACCTTC | CASSYGGNYGYTF
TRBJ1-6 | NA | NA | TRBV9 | TGTGCCAGCAGCGCCGGTCCTCCCCTCAGGTCCGACTATAATTCACCCCTCCACTTT | CASSAGPPLRSDYNSPLHF
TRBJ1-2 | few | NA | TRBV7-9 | TGTGCCAGCAGCCCCGACAGAGGCTACACCTTC | CASSPDRGYTF
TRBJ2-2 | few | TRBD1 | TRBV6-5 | TGTGCCAGCAGTACAGCCGGGACAGCCGTCCGGGAGCTGTTTTTT | CASSTAGTAVRELFF
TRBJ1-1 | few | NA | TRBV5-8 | TGTGCCAGCAGCCCAACAGTACGGCAGAACACTGAAGCTTTCTTT | CASSPTVRQNTEAFF
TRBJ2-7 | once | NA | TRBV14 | TGCGCCAGCAGCCAAGATCCCGGATGGGGGCCCTCCTACGAGCAGTACTTC | CASSQDPGWGPSYEQYF
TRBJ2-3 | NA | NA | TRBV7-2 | TGTGCCAGCAGCTCGTATATCACAGATACGCAGTATTTT | CASSSYITDTQYF